This is a list of T cell receptor beta chains from one sample in a study of blood T cell repertoires in COVID-19. The assay was immunoSEQ multiplex PCR, and TCRdb's table has in-frame clones only and misses some. The data contain around 300,000 clones, 88% of them singletons. The source material was PBMCs or T cells enriched from blood (not recorded which). Receptor source: a woman between 25 and 40 years old who had recovered from COVID-19. CDR3s include the opening cysteine and the closing phenylalanine or tryptophan. A D gene is named only where the DNA matches it firmly. Part of the rows lack a size; the others show once, few, many or a class for expanded clones.

v_gene: TRBV7-2; j_gene: TRBJ2-7; abundance: .; d_gene: .; CDR3nt: TGTGCCAGCAGCTTCGGTGCTAGAAACTCCTACGAGCAGTACTTC; CDR3aa: CASSFGARNSYEQYF
v_gene: TRBV19; j_gene: TRBJ2-6; abundance: .; d_gene: .; CDR3nt: TGTGCCAGTAATGTGCCCGGGCAGGGTTCTGGGGCCAACGTCCTGACTTTC; CDR3aa: CASNVPGQGSGANVLTF
v_gene: TRBV5-1; j_gene: TRBJ2-1; abundance: .; d_gene: TRBD1; CDR3nt: TGCGCCAGCAGCAACCGGGACAGGGAGTACAATGAGCAGTTCTTC; CDR3aa: CASSNRDREYNEQFF
v_gene: TRBV24-1; j_gene: TRBJ1-2; abundance: .; d_gene: TRBD1; CDR3nt: TGTGCCACCAGTGCCCGGGGGACAGACTTCTATGGCTACACCTTC; CDR3aa: CATSARGTDFYGYTF
v_gene: TRBV3-1/TRBV3-2; j_gene: TRBJ2-1; abundance: .; d_gene: TRBD2; CDR3nt: TGTGCCAGCAGCCCTCTACTAGCGGGAGGTGATGAGCAGTTCTTC; CDR3aa: CASSPLLAGGDEQFF
v_gene: TRBV10-3; j_gene: TRBJ2-1; abundance: .; d_gene: .; CDR3nt: TGTGCCATCAGTGAGAGAGGAAACAATGAGCAGTTCTTC; CDR3aa: CAISERGNNEQFF
v_gene: TRBV24-1; j_gene: TRBJ1-2; abundance: once; d_gene: .; CDR3nt: TGTGCCACCAGTGATCCTTCGGGAGGGAACTATGGCTACACCTTC; CDR3aa: CATSDPSGGNYGYTF
v_gene: TRBV11-3; j_gene: TRBJ2-1; abundance: .; d_gene: .; CDR3nt: TGTGCCAGCAGCCCCCACTCGTCGGGGAATGAGCAGTTCTTC; CDR3aa: CASSPHSSGNEQFF
v_gene: TRBV12-5; j_gene: TRBJ2-3; abundance: .; d_gene: TRBD2; CDR3nt: TGTGCTAGTGGTCTACGAATAGCGGGTATCACAGATACGCAGTATTTT; CDR3aa: CASGLRIAGITDTQYF
v_gene: TRBV5-1; j_gene: TRBJ2-5; abundance: .; d_gene: .; CDR3nt: TGCGCCAGCAGCTTGGATGGGCCACAAGAGACCCAGTACTTC; CDR3aa: CASSLDGPQETQYF
v_gene: TRBV27; j_gene: TRBJ2-2; abundance: .; d_gene: TRBD1; CDR3nt: TGTGCCAGCAGTCTCCGACAGGGTACCGGGGAGCTGTTTTTT; CDR3aa: CASSLRQGTGELFF
v_gene: TRBV7-3; j_gene: TRBJ1-6; abundance: once; d_gene: .; CDR3nt: TGTGCCAGCAGCTTACTAATCCATTCCAGGGGTAATTCACCCCTCCACTTT; CDR3aa: CASSLLIHSRGNSPLHF
v_gene: TRBV11-3; j_gene: TRBJ1-2; abundance: .; d_gene: .; CDR3nt: TGTGCCAGCAGCAAGGAGGCAGGCAACTATGGCTACACCTTC; CDR3aa: CASSKEAGNYGYTF
v_gene: TRBV28; j_gene: TRBJ1-1; abundance: .; d_gene: .; CDR3nt: TGTGCCAGCAGTTTGGAGCACACTGAAGCTTTCTTT; CDR3aa: CASSLEHTEAFF
v_gene: TRBV29-1; j_gene: TRBJ1-3; abundance: .; d_gene: .; CDR3nt: TGCAGCGTCGAGATGCCCCGTAGAAGAAACACCATATATTTT; CDR3aa: CSVEMPRRRNTIYF
v_gene: TRBV10-3; j_gene: TRBJ2-7; abundance: .; d_gene: TRBD2; CDR3nt: TGTGCCATCAGTGAAGCCCAGCGGGAGGGTTACGAGCAGTACTTC; CDR3aa: CAISEAQREGYEQYF
v_gene: TRBV9; j_gene: TRBJ2-7; abundance: .; d_gene: .; CDR3nt: TGTGCCAGCAGCGTAGAAGGCAGGGAGGCAAGCGAGCAGTACTTC; CDR3aa: CASSVEGREASEQYF